Presented here are 29 T cell receptor beta chains from one specimen sequenced in a study of T cells in Graves' hyperthyroidism and ophthalmopathy. It was RNA transcripts that yielded the amplified TCR beta CDR3 regions. Carried out on the TCR CDR3, a first-round RT-PCR used the HTBI primer set. MiXCR, run by TCRdb on the multiplex PCR reads, gives a single entry per CDR3 protein. This sample carries hundreds of thousands of distinct CDR3 sequences, about 15% of them seen once, and the ten largest clones take 25% to 30%. Sequencing was carried out using blood. The receptor set was obtained from a young woman with Graves' hyperthyroidism that later progressed to Graves' ophthalmopathy.

This clonotype has at least ten counts. This sequence joins TRBV11-2 and TRBJ2-1; D is undetermined. This CDR3 is built from 13 residues. V was clipped by 5 bases and J by 7 bases, with 12 bases between them. CDR1 and CDR2 from the germline V gene are SGHAT and FQNNGV. CDR3 loop: CASSPGNVNEQFF. The CDR3 DNA is TGTGCCAGCAGCCCAGGCAACGTAAATGAGCAGTTCTTC.

This clonotype came up a few times. The chain couples TRBV7-9 to TRBJ2-5, with 11 bases fitting TRBD2. Trimming removed 5 bases from V and 4 bases from J; junction bases left unmatched: 21. CDR3 size: 20 residues. Germline V gene data show CDR1 as SEHNR and CDR2 as FQNEAQ (reference sequence). As DNA, the CDR3 is TGTGCCAGCAGCAGAGGACGGAACTCTCGACTAGCGGGAATAGGAGAGACCCAGTACTTC. Its translation: CASSRGRNSRLAGIGETQYF.

This clonotype has only a few counts. V and J are TRBV27 and TRBJ2-2; a possible D gene is TRBD2 (5 bases). The CDR3 has 14 residues. Trimming stripped 6 bases from V and 6 bases from J, with 14 bases between. The germline gives CDR1 MNHEY, CDR2 SMNVEV (reference sequence). The CDR3 region has the DNA TGTGCCAGCAGCCTAGAGAGGCGGGCCGGGGAGCTGTTTTTT. Translation gives CASSLERRAGELFF.

This clonotype appeared a few times. This rearrangement joins TRBV6-1 to TRBJ2-7; D gene uncertain. The CDR3 spans 14 residues. Deletions cut 0 bases from V and 0 bases from J, with 6 bases between. Germline V gene sequence: CDR1 MNHNS, CDR2 SASEGT. CDR3 bases: TGTGCCAGCAGTGAAGCGGATAACTCCTACGAGCAGTACTTC. Translation gives CASSEADNSYEQYF.

Ten or more counts support this clonotype. The genes are TRBV28 and TRBJ1-1; D call uncertain. CDR1 and CDR2 from the germline V gene are MDHEN and SYDVKM. The CDR3 has 11 amino acids. V dropped 10 bases and J dropped 4 bases, with 10 bases sitting between them. CDR3 DNA: TGTGCCACCGGAGAGGGCACTGAAGCTTTCTTT. Its protein is CATGEGTEAFF.

This clonotype was recorded a few times. J is TRBJ2-2 and V is TRBV6-6; tentative D call: TRBD2 (5 bases). The CDR3 covers 16 residues. V was trimmed by 0 bases and J by 2 bases, leaving 10 bases between them. CDR1 is MNHNY and CDR2 is SVGAGI in the germline V gene (reference sequence). The CDR3 reads CASSYSRTRNTGELFF. The CDR3 DNA reads TGTGCCAGCAGTTACTCGCGGACTCGAAACACCGGGGAGCTGTTTTTT.

This clonotype was seen more than once but under ten times. The chain recombines TRBV14 with TRBJ2-7; the match to TRBD1 covers 9 bases. This CDR3 comprises 14 residues. Germline V gene data show CDR1 as SGHDN and CDR2 as FVKESK. V lost 6 bases, J lost 0 bases, and 3 bases stayed unmatched. CDR3 nucleotide sequence: TGTGCCAGCAGGCGGACAGGGGACTCCTACGAGCAGTACTTC. Its protein is CASRRTGDSYEQYF.

This chain links TRBV19 with TRBJ1-2; unclear D gene. Trimming shortened V by 3 bases and J by 5 bases, and 10 bases separated the two germline ends. CDR1 LNHDA and CDR2 SQIVND come from the germline V gene (reference sequence). The CDR3 has 13 residues. Written as DNA, the CDR3 is TGTGCCAGTAGTATTGGCAGCTCGTATGGCTACACCTTC. This codes for CASSIGSSYGYTF.

This clonotype has at least ten counts. The rearrangement links TRBV7-9 to TRBJ2-1; no definite D call. The CDR3 contains 12 residues. Trimming removed 5 bases at V and 8 bases at J, with 10 bases between. Germline V gene lookup returns CDR1 SEHNR and CDR2 FQNEAQ (reference sequence). Written as DNA, the CDR3 is TGTGCCAGCAGCGGGAAAGGCGATGAGCAGTTCTTC. Its translation is CASSGKGDEQFF.

Turning to this clonotype: A much larger clonotype is one base distant, so this may be a read error. The chain has TRBV7-9 and TRBJ2-7, with D perhaps TRBD2 (6 bases). Trimming took off 5 bases at V and 1 base at J, with 24 bases between the two ends. This CDR3 has 18 residues. Looked up from germline, CDR1 is SEHNR and CDR2 is FQNEAQ (reference sequence). Here the CDR3 DNA reads TGTGCCAGCAGCCCCCCCGGCGGTGCGAGCGGGCCATCCTACGAGCAGTACTTC. Translated, it gives CASSPPGGASGPSYEQYF.

The genes are TRBV10-3 and TRBJ1-4; D is unresolved. Trimming shortened V by 10 bases and J by 2 bases, and 11 bases separated the two germline ends. The CDR3 has 13 amino acids. Germline V gene lookup returns CDR1 ENHRY and CDR2 SYGVKD. CDR3 in amino acids: CATRTVTNEKLFF. The CDR3 nucleotides are TGTGCCACCCGGACCGTTACTAATGAAAAACTGTTTTTT.

In this sample, this clonotype turned up many times. The J gene is TRBJ2-5, the V gene TRBV12-3 or TRBV12-4; tentative D call: TRBD1 (6 bases). Trimming took off 5 bases at V and 2 bases at J, with 12 bases between the two ends. There are 14 residues in the CDR3. CDR3 protein: CASSPDRSQETQYF. CDR3 DNA sequence: TGTGCCAGCAGTCCCGACAGGTCGCAAGAGACCCAGTACTTC.

This clonotype appeared many times. The chain joins TRBV5-1 to TRBJ2-1, with TRBD2 identical over 7 bases. The CDR3 loop spans 15 amino acids. With V trimmed by 0 bases and J by 8 bases, 8 bases remained unmatched. CDR1 is SGHRS, CDR2 YFSETQ, per germline. CDR3 bases: TGCGCCAGCAGCTTGGGGAGCGGGACCGGCTATGAGCAGTTCTTC. This translates into CASSLGSGTGYEQFF.

This rearrangement joins TRBV15 to TRBJ2-1; 7 nucleotides align to TRBD1. After removal of 3 bases from V and 4 bases from J, the junction contained 6 bases not matched to a gene. Germline V CDR1 and CDR2: LNHNV, YYDKDF (reference sequence). The length of the CDR3 is 15 residues. The CDR3 spells CATSSRDREYNEQFF. In DNA, the CDR3 is TGTGCCACCAGCAGCCGGGACAGAGAATACAATGAGCAGTTCTTC.

This chain uses TRBV15 with TRBJ1-1, with 7 nucleotides matching TRBD1. CDR1 is LNHNV and CDR2 is YYDKDF in the germline V gene (reference sequence). The CDR3 consists of 15 residues. V shed 1 base and J 0 bases; nucleotides not matched to a gene: 2. The CDR3 DNA is TGTGCCACCAGCAGAGTGACAGGGATGAACACTGAAGCTTTCTTT. Translated, it gives CATSRVTGMNTEAFF. The entire variable domain, with the rest obtained from reference TRBV15 and TRBJ1-1, is as follows: DAMVIQNPRYQVTQFGKPVTLSCSQTLNHNVMYWYQQKSSQAPKLLFHYYDKDFNNEADTPDNFQSRRPNTSFCFLDIRSPGLGDTAMYLCATSRVTGMNTEAFFGQGTRLTVV.

Only a few counts were recorded for this clonotype. This chain links TRBV28 with TRBJ1-6; D gene unclear. Germline-derived CDR1 and CDR2 are MDHEN and SYDVKM. V was shortened by 8 bases and J by 4 bases, with 6 bases between the two germline ends. The CDR3 extends over 12 amino acids. The CDR3 bases are TGTGCCAGCGGCAGGTATAATTCACCCCTCCACTTT. Protein: CASGRYNSPLHF.

The chain carries TRBV7-9 and TRBJ1-1; D gene uncertain. V was cut by 4 bases and J by 0 bases, with 18 bases left in between. Per the germline V gene, CDR1 is SEHNR and CDR2 is FQNEAQ (reference sequence). The CDR3 has 17 residues. The DNA for the CDR3 is TGTGCCAGCAGCTCCTCGCTGACGGTAGAACTGAACACTGAAGCTTTCTTT. Protein product: CASSSSLTVELNTEAFF.

This clonotype was observed at least ten times. This chain connects TRBV20-1 to TRBJ2-3; D is unclear. CDR3 length: 14 amino acids. The V and J ends lost 4 bases and 4 bases respectively, with 15 bases between them. Looked up from germline, CDR1 is DFQATT and CDR2 is SNEGSKA (reference sequence). CDR3: CSATEPWAPDTQYF. CDR3 DNA sequence: TGCAGTGCTACGGAGCCTTGGGCCCCAGATACGCAGTATTTT.

There are a few counts of this clonotype. The chain couples TRBV20-1 to TRBJ1-1; D uncertain. The V end was cut by 6 bases, the J end by 1 base, with 9 bases between. Per germline, CDR1 DFQATT and CDR2 SNEGSKA (reference sequence). This CDR3 is 12 amino acids long. The CDR3 nucleotides are TGCAGTGCCGTGGGCAGGAACACTGAAGCTTTCTTT. This encodes CSAVGRNTEAFF.

There are many counts of this clonotype. The chain recombines TRBV2 with TRBJ1-1, with D perhaps matching TRBD1 (6 bases). The V end lost 5 bases, the J end lost 0 bases, and 13 bases lay between the germline ends. Germline lookup yields CDR1 SNHLY and CDR2 FYNNEI. The CDR3 is made up of 15 amino acids. The CDR3 is CASSLTGGMNTEAFF. CDR3 DNA: TGTGCCAGCAGTTTGACAGGCGGAATGAACACTGAAGCTTTCTTT.

This clonotype was detected ten times or more. This chain connects TRBV28 to TRBJ2-1; no definite D call. Germline V gene data show CDR1 as MDHEN and CDR2 as SYDVKM. With 3 bases removed from V and 5 bases from J, the gap between germline ends came to 8 bases. The CDR3 is made up of 13 amino acids. DNA for the CDR3: TGTGCCAGCAGTTTGTACGGAAACAATGAGCAGTTCTTC. This translates into CASSLYGNNEQFF.

Many counts were recorded for this clonotype. The chain joins TRBV6-2 or TRBV6-3 to TRBJ1-1; tentative D call: TRBD1 (5 bases). From germline, CDR1 is MNHEY and CDR2 SVGEGT. V shed 4 bases and J shed 2 bases, with 14 bases lying between them. This CDR3 spans 15 amino acids. The CDR3 region is CASSSIRTPNTEAFF. The CDR3 nucleotides read TGTGCCAGCAGTTCTATCCGGACACCCAACACTGAAGCTTTCTTT.

The chain carries TRBV12-3 or TRBV12-4 and TRBJ1-5; no reliable D call. The CDR3 extends over 14 amino acids. V lost 8 bases and J 2 bases, leaving 13 bases between the germline ends. CDR3 bases: TGTGCCAGCCGTGGGCCAGTCGGCAATCAGCCCCAGCATTTT. Translating gives CASRGPVGNQPQHF.

CDR3 loop: CASAQGDTQYF. DNA of the CDR3: TGTGCCAGCGCCCAGGGGGATACGCAGTATTTT. The chain has TRBV6-1 and TRBJ2-3, with a weak D call TRBD1 (6 bases). Deletions cut 8 bases from V and 6 bases from J, with 9 bases between. This CDR3 region has 11 residues. Looked up from germline, CDR1 is MNHNS and CDR2 is SASEGT.

The genes are TRBV14 and TRBJ2-5; TRBD1 matches at 10 bases. Germline CDR1 is SGHDN and CDR2 is FVKESK. This CDR3 is built from 15 residues. The V segment lost 4 bases and the J segment 4 bases; nucleotides outside the gene matches: 6. The CDR3 spells CASSPLGTGVETQYF. The CDR3, as DNA: TGTGCCAGCAGCCCCCTCGGGACAGGGGTAGAGACCCAGTACTTC.

The chain combines TRBV2 with TRBJ2-4, with TRBD2 as a possible D gene (5 bases). The CDR3 is made up of 19 amino acids. CDR1 is SNHLY and CDR2 is FYNNEI in the germline V gene. Trimming took off 4 bases at V and 0 bases at J, with 22 bases between the two ends. In DNA form, the CDR3 reads TGTGCCAGCAGTGCCATCGGCAGCGGAATAACCGTAGCCAAAAACATTCAGTACTTC. Its protein product is CASSAIGSGITVAKNIQYF.

This clonotype has just a few counts. This chain connects TRBV29-1 to TRBJ2-7; tentative D call: TRBD1 (5 bases). The germline V and J ends were trimmed by 4 bases and 2 bases, with 9 bases remaining between them. This CDR3 contains 12 residues. Germline CDR1 and CDR2: SQVTM and ANQGSEA. CDR3 in DNA: TGCAGCGTTGCTAGGGGCACCTACGAGCAGTACTTC. Protein sequence: CSVARGTYEQYF.

This clonotype was counted between two and nine times. The CDR3 DNA follows: TGTGCCAGCAGCCAGGGACAGGGGACTCAGCCCCAGCATTTT. Its translation is CASSQGQGTQPQHF. J is TRBJ1-5 and V is TRBV3-1, with 10 bases that match TRBD1. The CDR3 loop spans 14 amino acids. The V and J ends lost 3 bases and 6 bases, in that order; junction bases with no gene match: 2. CDR1 and CDR2 (germline): LGHDT, YNNKEL (reference sequence).

The sample holds a few counts of this clonotype. The chain uses TRBV9 and TRBJ2-7; TRBD2 agrees at 8 bases. The CDR3 has 16 amino acids. The junction had 8 bases not matched to a gene; V was cut back by 0 bases and J by 3 bases. Germline V CDR1 and CDR2: SGDLS, YYNGEE. CDR3 bases: TGTGCCAGCAGCGTAGCTTCGGGGAGCGGGAGCTACGAGCAGTACTTC. Its protein is CASSVASGSGSYEQYF.